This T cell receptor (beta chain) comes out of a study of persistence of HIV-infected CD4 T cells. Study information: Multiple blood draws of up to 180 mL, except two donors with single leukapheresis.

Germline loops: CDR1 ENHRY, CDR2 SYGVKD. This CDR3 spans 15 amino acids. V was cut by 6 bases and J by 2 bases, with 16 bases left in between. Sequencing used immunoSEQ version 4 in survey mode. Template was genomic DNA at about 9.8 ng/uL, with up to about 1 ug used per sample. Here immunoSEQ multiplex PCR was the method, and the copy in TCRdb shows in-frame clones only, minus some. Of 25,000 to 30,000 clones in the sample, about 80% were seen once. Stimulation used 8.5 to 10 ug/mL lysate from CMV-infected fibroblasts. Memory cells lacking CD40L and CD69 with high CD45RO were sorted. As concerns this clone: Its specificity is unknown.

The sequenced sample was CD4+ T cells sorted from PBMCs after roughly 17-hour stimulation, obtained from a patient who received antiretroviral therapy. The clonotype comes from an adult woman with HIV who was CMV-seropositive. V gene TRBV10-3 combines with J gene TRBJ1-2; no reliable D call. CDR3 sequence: CAIRDQTTANYGYTF. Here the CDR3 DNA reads TGTGCCATCAGGGATCAGACTACTGCAAACTATGGCTACACCTTC.